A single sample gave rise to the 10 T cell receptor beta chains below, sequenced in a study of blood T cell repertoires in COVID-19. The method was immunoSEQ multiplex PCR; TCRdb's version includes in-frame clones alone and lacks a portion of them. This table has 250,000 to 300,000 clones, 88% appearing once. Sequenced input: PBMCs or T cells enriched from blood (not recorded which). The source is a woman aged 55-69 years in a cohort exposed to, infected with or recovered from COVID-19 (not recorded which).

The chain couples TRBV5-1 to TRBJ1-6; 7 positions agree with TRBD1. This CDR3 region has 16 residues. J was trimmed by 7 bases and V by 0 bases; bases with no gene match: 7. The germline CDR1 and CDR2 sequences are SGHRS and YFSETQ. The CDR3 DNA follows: TGCGCCAGCAGCTTGGGAGCGACAGGGCGGAATTCACCCCTCCACTTT. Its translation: CASSLGATGRNSPLHF.

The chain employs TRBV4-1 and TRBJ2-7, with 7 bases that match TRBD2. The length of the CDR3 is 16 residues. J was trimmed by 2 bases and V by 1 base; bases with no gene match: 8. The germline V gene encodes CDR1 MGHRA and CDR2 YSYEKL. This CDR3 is CASSQVSTGGAYEQYF. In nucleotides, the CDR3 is TGCGCCAGCAGCCAAGTTTCGACGGGGGGAGCCTACGAGCAGTACTTC.

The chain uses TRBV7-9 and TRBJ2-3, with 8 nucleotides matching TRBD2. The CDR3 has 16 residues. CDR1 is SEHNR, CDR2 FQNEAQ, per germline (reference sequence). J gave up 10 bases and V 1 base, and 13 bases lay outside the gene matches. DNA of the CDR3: TGTGCCAGCAGCTTAGTGTCGAGCGGGAGCGGCATTGCGCAGTATTTT. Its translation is CASSLVSSGSGIAQYF. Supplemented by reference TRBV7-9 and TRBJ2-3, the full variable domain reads DTGVSQNPRHKITKRGQNVTFRCDPISEHNRLYWYRQTLGQGPEFLTYFQNEAQLEKSRLLSDRFSAERPKGSFSTLEIQRTEQGDSAMYLCASSLVSSGSGIAQYFGPGTRLTVL.

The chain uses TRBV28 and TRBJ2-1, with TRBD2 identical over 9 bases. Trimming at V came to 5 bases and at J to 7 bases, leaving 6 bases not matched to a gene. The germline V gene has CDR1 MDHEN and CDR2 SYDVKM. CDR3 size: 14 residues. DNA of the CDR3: TGTGCCAGCAGTACAGGGACTAGCAGAAATGAGCAGTTCTTC. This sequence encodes CASSTGTSRNEQFF.

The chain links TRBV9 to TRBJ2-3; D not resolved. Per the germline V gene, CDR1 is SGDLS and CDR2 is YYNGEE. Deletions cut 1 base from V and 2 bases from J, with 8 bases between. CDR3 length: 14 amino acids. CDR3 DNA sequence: TGTGCCAGCAGCGTAACTACCGACACAGATACGCAGTATTTT. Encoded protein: CASSVTTDTDTQYF. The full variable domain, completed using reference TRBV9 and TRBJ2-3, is DSGVTQTPKHLITATGQRVTLRCSPRSGDLSVYWYQQSLDQGLQFLIQYYNGEERAKGNILERFSAQQFPDLHSELNLSSLELGDSALYFCASSVTTDTDTQYFGPGTRLTVL.

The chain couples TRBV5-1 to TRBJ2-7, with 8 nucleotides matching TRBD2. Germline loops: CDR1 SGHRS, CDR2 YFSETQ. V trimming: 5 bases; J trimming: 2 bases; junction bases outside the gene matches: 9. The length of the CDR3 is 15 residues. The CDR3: CASSSFGGATYEQYF. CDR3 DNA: TGCGCCAGCAGTTCCTTCGGGGGGGCCACCTACGAGCAGTACTTC.

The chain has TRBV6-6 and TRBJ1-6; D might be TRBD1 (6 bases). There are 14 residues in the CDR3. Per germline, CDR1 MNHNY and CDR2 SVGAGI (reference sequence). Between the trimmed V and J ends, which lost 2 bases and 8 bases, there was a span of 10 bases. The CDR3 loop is CASSYQGFDSPLHF. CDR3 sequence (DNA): TGTGCCAGCAGTTACCAGGGGTTCGATTCACCCCTCCACTTT.

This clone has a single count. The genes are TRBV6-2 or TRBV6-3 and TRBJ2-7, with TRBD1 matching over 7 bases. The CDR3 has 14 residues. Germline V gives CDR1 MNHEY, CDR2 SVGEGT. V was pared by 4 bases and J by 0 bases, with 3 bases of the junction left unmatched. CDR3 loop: CASSSTGPSYEQYF. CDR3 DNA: TGTGCCAGCAGTTCGACAGGGCCCTCCTACGAGCAGTACTTC.

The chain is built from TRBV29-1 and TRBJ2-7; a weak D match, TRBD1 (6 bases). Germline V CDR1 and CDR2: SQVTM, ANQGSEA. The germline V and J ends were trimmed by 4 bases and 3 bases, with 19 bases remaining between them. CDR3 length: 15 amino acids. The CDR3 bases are TGCAGCGTTGTAGGCCGGCAGGGGATGAACTACGAGCAGTACTTC. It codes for CSVVGRQGMNYEQYF.

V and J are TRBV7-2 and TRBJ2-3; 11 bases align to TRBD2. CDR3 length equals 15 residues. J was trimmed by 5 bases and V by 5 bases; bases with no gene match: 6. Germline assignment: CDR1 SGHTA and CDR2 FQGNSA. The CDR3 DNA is TGTGCCAGCAGCCTCACTAGCGGGAGAGGAGATACGCAGTATTTT. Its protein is CASSLTSGRGDTQYF. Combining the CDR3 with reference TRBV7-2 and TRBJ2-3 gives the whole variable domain GAGVSQSPSNKVTEKGKDVELRCDPISGHTALYWYRQSLGQGLEFLIYFQGNSAPDKSGLPSDRFSAERTGGSVSTLTIQRTQQEDSAVYLCASSLTSGRGDTQYFGPGTRLTVL.